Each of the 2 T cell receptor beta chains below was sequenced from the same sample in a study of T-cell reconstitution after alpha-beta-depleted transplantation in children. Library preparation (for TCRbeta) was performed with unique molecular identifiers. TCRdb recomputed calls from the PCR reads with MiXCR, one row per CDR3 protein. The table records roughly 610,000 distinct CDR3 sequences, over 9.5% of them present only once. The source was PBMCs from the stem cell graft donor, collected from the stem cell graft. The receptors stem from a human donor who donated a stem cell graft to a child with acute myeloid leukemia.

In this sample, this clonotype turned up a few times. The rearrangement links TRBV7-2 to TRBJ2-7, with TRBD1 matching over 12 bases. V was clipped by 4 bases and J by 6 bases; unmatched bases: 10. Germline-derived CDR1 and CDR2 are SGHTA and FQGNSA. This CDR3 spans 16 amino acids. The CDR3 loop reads CASSSTGTGGGGEQYF. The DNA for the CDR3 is TGTGCCAGCAGCTCCACCGGGACAGGGGGCGGGGGCGAGCAGTACTTC.

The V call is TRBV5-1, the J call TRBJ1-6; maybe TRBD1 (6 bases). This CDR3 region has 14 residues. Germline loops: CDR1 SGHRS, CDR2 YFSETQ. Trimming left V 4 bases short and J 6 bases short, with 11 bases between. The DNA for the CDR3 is TGCGCCAGCAGCCCAGGACAGATTAATTCACCCCTCCACTTT. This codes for CASSPGQINSPLHF. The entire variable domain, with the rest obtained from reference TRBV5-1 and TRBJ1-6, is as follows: KAGVTQTPRYLIKTRGQQVTLSCSPISGHRSVSWYQQTPGQGLQFLFEYFSETQRNKGNFPGRFSGRQFSNSRSEMNVSTLELGDSALYLCASSPGQINSPLHFGNGTRLTVT.